These T cell receptor beta chains were read from a single sample in a study of CD4 and CD8 cells across lung adenocarcinoma regions. TCRdb called the PCR reads again in MiXCR, with one record for every CDR3 protein. The table has approximately 16,000 distinct CDR3 sequences, 45% to 70% seen once. Material for sequencing was CD8+ T cells from the center of a lung tumor. All receptors come from a female donor with lung adenocarcinoma. The CD4 and CD8 labels of this study may be unreliable. Both conserved end residues are part of each CDR3. A D gene is named only where the DNA matches it firmly. Clone size, where shown, is once, few, many, or a class for clones that have expanded.

abundance | j_gene | v_gene | d_gene | CDR3aa | CDR3nt
- | TRBJ2-4 | TRBV6-1 | TRBD1 | CASSRRTGGENIQYF | TGTGCCAGCAGCCGTCGGACAGGGGGCGAAAACATTCAGTACTTC
- | TRBJ1-2 | TRBV3-1 | - | CASSPSLNLGGYGYTF | TGTGCCAGCAGTCCCAGTCTCAATCTTGGGGGCTATGGCTACACCTTC
- | TRBJ1-2 | TRBV3-1 | TRBD1 | CASSSTGALSYGYTF | TGTGCCAGCAGTTCGACAGGGGCTCTTTCCTATGGCTACACCTTC
- | TRBJ2-7 | TRBV10-3 | TRBD1 | CAISPQGASYEQYF | TGTGCCATCAGCCCACAGGGGGCCTCCTACGAGCAGTACTTC
- | TRBJ2-3 | TRBV7-2 | TRBD2 | CASSLAGLGATDTQYF | TGTGCCAGCAGCCTAGCGGGTCTGGGAGCCACAGATACTCAGTACTTT
many | TRBJ1-4 | TRBV10-1 | - | CASSESLEKLFF | TGCGCCAGCAGTGAGTCCTTGGAAAAACTGTTTTTT
- | TRBJ2-5 | TRBV7-2 | TRBD1 | CASTPRTGNSETQYF | TGTGCCAGCACCCCCCGGACAGGGAATTCAGAGACCCAGTACTTC
- | TRBJ2-7 | TRBV6-1 | - | CASSVEQGWGKNTQYF | TGTGCCAGCAGTGTGGAGCAGGGGTGGGGCAAAAATACGCAGTACTTC
- | TRBJ1-5 | TRBV24-1 | TRBD1 | CATSTGQGLNNQPQHF | TGTGCCACCAGTACGGGACAGGGACTAAACAATCAGCCCCAGCATTTT
- | TRBJ1-6 | TRBV20-1 | - | CSAEYHYDNSPLHF | TGCAGTGCTGAGTATCACTATGATAATTCACCCCTCCACTTT
- | TRBJ2-5 | TRBV24-1 | - | CATSDPRDFQETQYF | TGTGCCACCAGTGACCCTCGGGACTTCCAAGAGACCCAGTACTTC
medium-sized | TRBJ1-1 | TRBV4-1 | - | CASSQVLDSKNTEAFF | TGCGCCAGCAGCCAAGTGCTGGACAGTAAGAACACTGAAGCTTTCTTT
many | TRBJ1-5 | TRBV6-1 | TRBD1 | CASSRGGKGQPQHF | TGTGCCAGCAGCAGGGGGGGCAAGGGTCAGCCCCAGCATTTT
many | TRBJ2-2 | TRBV11-2 | - | CASSLDGQGTGELFF | TGTGCCAGCAGCTTAGACGGGCAGGGGACCGGGGAGCTGTTTTTT
once | TRBJ2-4 | TRBV6-1 | - | CASSAGLRGRQEEIQYF | TGTGCCAGTAGTGCGGGGCTGCGAGGGCGTCAAGAAGAGATTCAGTACTTC